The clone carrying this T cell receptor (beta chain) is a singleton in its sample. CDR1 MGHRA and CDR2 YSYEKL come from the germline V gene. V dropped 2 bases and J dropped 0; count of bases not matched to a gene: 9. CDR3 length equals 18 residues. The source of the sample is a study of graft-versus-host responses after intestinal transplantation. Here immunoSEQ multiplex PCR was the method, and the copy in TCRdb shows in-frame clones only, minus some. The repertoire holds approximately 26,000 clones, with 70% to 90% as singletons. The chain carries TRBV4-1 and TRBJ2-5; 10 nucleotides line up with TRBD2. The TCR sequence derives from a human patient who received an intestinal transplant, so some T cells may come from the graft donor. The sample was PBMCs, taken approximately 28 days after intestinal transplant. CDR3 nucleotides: TGCGCCAGCAGCCAACCTTCAAAGGGACTAGCGTACCAAGAGACCCAGTACTTC. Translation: CASSQPSKGLAYQETQYF.